This T cell receptor beta chain was documented in a study of CD8+ T cells in alopecia areata. Study context: It was oral tofacitinib, at 5 to 10 mg twice daily, that treated patients received. A 6-month off-drug phase came after tofacitinib, which had lasted 6 to 18 months.

Germline V CDR1 and CDR2: SQVTM, ANQGSEA. The CDR3 length is 11 residues. Study-level findings and limits: Affected scalp, especially in alopecia totalis/universalis, had a higher clonality than normal scalp did.

Isolated RNA was reverse transcribed into cDNA used as the sequencing template. Using immunoSEQ multiplex PCR, the repertoire was profiled, and TCRdb retains in-frame clones only, with some absent. Of under 300,000 clones detected, under 80% appear once; the ten largest clones hold 1% to 1.5%. It was from alopecia areata patients that lesional scalp punch biopsies and peripheral blood were collected. Worth noting for this clone: The antigen is unknown. At one boundary the junction diverges from the germline segment, which might be a read error.

This specimen consisted of CD4+ T cells sorted from blood, obtained at week 0. The chain uses TRBV29-1 and TRBJ1-1, with D hard to call. The origin of this receptor is a human donor with alopecia areata. This CDR3 reads CSLEARTEAFF. Written as DNA, the CDR3 is TGCAGCCTTGAAGCCAGAACTGAAGCTTTCTTT. Together with reference TRBV29-1 and TRBJ1-1, the CDR3 gives the full variable domain: SAVISQKPSRDICQRGTSLTIQCQVDSQVTMMFWYRQQPGQSLTLIATANQGSEATYESGFVIDKFPISRPNLTFSTLTVSNMSPEDSSIYLCSLEARTEAFFGQGTRLTVV.